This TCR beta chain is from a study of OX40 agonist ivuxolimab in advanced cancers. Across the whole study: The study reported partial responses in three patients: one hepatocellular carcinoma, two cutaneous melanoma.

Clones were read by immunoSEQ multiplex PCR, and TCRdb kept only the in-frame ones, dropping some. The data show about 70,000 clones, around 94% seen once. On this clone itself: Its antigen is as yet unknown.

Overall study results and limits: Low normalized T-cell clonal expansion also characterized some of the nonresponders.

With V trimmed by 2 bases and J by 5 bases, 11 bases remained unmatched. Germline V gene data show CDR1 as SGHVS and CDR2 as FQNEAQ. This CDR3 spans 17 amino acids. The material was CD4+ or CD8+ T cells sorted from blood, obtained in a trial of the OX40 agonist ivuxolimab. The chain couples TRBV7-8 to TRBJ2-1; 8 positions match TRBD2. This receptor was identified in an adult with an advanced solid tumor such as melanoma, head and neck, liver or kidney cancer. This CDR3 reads CASSLQPGLGFDNEQFF. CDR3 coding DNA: TGTGCCAGCAGCTTACAGCCGGGACTAGGTTTCGACAATGAGCAGTTCTTC.